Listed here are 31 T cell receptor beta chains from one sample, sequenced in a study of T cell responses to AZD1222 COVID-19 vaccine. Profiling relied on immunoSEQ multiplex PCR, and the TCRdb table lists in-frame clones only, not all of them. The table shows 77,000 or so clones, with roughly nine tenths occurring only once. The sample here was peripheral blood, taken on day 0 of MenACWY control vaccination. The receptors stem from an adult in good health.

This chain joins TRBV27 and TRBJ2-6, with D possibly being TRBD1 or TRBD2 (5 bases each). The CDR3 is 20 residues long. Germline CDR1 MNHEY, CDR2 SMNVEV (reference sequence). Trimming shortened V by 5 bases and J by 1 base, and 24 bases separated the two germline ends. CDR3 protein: CASSAGARLGLASGANVLTF. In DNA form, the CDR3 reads TGTGCCAGCAGTGCCGGGGCCCGCCTCGGCCTGGCATCTGGGGCCAACGTCCTGACTTTC. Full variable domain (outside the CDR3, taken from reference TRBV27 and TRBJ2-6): EAQVTQNPRYLITVTGKKLTVTCSQNMNHEYMSWYRQDPGLGLRQIYYSMNVEVTDKGDVPEGYKVSRKEKRNFPLILESPSPNQTSLYFCASSAGARLGLASGANVLTFGAGSRLTVL.

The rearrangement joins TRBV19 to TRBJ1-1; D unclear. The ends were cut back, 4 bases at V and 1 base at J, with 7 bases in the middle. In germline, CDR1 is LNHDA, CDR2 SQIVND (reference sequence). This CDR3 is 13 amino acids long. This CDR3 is CASSKTENTEAFF. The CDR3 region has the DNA TGTGCCAGTAGTAAAACAGAGAACACTGAAGCTTTCTTT. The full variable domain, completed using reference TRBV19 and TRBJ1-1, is DGGITQSPKYLFRKEGQNVTLSCEQNLNHDAMYWYRQDPGQGLRLIYYSQIVNDFQKGDIAEGYSVSREKKESFPLTVTSAQKNPTAFYLCASSKTENTEAFFGQGTRLTVV.

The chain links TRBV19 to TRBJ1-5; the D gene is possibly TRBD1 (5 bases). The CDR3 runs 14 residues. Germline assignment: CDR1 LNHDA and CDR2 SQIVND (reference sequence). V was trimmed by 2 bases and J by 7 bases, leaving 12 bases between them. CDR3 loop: CASSISTEGQPQHF. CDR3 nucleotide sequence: TGTGCCAGTAGTATATCGACAGAGGGGCAGCCCCAGCATTTT.

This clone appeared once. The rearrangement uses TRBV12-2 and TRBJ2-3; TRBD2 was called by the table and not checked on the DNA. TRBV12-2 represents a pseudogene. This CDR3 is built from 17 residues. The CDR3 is CARRRAVGTSGPYTQYF. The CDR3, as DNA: TGTGCAAGGCGCCGGGCCGTGGGGACTAGCGGGCCGTATACGCAGTATTTT.

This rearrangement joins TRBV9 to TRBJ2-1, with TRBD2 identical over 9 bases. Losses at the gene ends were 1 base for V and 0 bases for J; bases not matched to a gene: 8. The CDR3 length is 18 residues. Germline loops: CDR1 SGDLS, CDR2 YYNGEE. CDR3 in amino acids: CASSVYGGGASSYNEQFF. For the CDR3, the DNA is TGTGCCAGCAGCGTATACGGCGGGGGGGCCAGCTCCTACAATGAGCAGTTCTTC.

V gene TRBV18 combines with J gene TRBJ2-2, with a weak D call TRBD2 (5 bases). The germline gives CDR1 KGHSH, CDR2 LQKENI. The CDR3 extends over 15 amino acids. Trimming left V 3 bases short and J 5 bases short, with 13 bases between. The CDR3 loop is CASSPGATETGELFF. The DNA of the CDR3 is TGTGCCAGCTCACCGGGAGCGACGGAGACCGGGGAGCTGTTTTTT.

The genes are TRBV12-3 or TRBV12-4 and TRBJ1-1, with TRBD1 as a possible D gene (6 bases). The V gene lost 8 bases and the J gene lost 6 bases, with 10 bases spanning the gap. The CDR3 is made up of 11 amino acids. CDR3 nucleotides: TGTGCCAGCCGAGGGGGGGCTGAAGCTTTCTTT. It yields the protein CASRGGAEAFF.

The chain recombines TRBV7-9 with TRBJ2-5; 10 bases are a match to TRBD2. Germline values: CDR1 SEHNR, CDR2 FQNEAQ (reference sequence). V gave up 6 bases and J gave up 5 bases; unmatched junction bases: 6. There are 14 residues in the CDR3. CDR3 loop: CASSPSGRAETQYF. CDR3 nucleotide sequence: TGTGCCAGCAGTCCGAGCGGGAGGGCCGAGACCCAGTACTTC.

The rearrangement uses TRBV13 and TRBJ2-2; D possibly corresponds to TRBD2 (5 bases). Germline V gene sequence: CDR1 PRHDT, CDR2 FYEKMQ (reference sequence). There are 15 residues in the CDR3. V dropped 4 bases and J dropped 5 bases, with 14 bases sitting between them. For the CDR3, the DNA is TGTGCCAGCAGCTCCGGACCCTCGGGGACCGGGGAGCTGTTTTTT. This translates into CASSSGPSGTGELFF.

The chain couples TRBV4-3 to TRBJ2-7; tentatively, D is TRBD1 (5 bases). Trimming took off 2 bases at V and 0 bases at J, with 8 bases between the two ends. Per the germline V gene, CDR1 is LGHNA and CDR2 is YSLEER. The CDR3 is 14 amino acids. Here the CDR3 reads CASSQTGSSYEQYF. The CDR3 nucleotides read TGCGCCAGCAGCCAAACAGGCAGCTCCTACGAGCAGTACTTC.

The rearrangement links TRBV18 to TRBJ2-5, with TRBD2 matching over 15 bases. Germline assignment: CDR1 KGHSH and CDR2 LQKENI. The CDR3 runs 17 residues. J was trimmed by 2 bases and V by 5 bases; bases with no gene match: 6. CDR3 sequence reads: CASSTGLAGGRQETQYF. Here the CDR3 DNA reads TGTGCCAGCTCAACGGGACTAGCGGGGGGTCGGCAAGAGACCCAGTACTTC.

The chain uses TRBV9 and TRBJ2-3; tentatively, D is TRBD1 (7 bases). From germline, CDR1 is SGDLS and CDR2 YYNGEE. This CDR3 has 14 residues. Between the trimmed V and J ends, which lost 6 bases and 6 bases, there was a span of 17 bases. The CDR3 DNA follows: TGTGCCAGCACCCCAGGGGGGCGATTGGATACGCAGTATTTT. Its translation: CASTPGGRLDTQYF.

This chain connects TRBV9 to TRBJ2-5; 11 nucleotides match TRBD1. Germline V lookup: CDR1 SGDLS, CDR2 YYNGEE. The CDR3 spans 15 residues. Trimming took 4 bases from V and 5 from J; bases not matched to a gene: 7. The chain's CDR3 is CASSSRTGGPETQYF. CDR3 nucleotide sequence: TGTGCCAGCAGCTCCCGGACAGGGGGCCCGGAGACCCAGTACTTC.

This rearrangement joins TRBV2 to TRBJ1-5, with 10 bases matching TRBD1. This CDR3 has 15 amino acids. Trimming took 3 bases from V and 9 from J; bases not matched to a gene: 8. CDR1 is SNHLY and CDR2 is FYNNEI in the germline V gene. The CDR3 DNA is TGTGCCAGCAGTGAGGGGACAGGGGTAAGAGGGCCCCAGCATTTT. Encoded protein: CASSEGTGVRGPQHF.

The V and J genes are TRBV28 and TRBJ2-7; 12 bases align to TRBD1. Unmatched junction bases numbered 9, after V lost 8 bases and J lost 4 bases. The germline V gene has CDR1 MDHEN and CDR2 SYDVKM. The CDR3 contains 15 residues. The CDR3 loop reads CASLAGQGAGYEQYF. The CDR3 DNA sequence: TGTGCCAGCTTGGCGGGACAGGGGGCGGGTTACGAGCAGTACTTC.

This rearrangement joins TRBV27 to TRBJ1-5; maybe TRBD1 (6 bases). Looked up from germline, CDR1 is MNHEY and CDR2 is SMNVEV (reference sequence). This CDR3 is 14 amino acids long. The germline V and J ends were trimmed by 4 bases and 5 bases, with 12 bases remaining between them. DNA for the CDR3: TGTGCCAGCAGTTCGGACAGTTCATATCAGCCCCAGCATTTT. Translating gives CASSSDSSYQPQHF.

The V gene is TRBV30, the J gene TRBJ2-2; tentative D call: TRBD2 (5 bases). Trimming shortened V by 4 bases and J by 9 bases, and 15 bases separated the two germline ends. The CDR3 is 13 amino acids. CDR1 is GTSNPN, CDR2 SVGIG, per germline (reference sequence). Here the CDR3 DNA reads TGTGCCTGGAACTCTGCGTCGGGAAGGGAGCTGTTTTTT. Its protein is CAWNSASGRELFF.

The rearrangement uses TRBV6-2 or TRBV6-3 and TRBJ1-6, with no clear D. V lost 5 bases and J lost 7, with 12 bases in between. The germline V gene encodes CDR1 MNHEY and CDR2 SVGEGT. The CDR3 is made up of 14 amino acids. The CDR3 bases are TGTGCCAGCAGTCTCAGGACGGAAAATTCACCCCTCCACTTT. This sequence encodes CASSLRTENSPLHF.

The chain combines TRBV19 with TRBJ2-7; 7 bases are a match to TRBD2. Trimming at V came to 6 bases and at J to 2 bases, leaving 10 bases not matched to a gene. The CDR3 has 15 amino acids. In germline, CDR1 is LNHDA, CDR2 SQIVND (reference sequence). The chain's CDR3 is CASRTSGEITYEQYF. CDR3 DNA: TGTGCCAGTAGAACGAGCGGGGAAATCACCTACGAGCAGTACTTC.

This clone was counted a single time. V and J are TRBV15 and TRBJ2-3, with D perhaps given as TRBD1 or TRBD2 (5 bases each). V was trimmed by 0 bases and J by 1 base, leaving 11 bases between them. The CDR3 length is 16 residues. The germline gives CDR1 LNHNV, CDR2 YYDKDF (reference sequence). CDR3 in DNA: TGTGCCACCAGCAGAGAAGGAGGACACCGCACAGATACGCAGTATTTT. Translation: CATSREGGHRTDTQYF.

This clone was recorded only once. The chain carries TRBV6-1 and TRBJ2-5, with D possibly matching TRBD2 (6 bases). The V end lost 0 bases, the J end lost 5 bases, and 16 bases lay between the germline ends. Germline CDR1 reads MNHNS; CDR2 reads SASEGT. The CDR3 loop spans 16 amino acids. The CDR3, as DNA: TGTGCCAGCAGTGAAGCGGGGGGTCAGGCATGGGAGACCCAGTACTTC. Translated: CASSEAGGQAWETQYF.

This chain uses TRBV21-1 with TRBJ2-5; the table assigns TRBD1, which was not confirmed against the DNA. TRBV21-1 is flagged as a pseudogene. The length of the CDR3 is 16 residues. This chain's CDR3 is CASSKATTGVGETQYF. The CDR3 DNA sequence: TGTGCCAGCAGCAAGGCGACGACAGGGGTCGGGGAGACCCAGTACTTC.

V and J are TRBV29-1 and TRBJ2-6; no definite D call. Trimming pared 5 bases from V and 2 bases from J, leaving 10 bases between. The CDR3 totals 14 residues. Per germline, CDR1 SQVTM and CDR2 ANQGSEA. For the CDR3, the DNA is TGCAGCGTTTCGACTTTGACTGGGGCCAACGTCCTGACTTTC. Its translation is CSVSTLTGANVLTF.

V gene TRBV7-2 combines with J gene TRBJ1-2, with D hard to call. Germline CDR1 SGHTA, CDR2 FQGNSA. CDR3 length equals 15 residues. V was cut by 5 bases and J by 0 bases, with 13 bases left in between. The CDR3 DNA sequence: TGTGCCAGCAGCCACCTCCGGGCCTCTAACTATGGCTACACCTTC. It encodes CASSHLRASNYGYTF.

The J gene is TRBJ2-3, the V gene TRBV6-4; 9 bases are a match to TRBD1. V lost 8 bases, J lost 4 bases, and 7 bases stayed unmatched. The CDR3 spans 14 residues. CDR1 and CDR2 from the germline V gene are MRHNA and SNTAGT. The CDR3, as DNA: TGTGCCAGCTCAGCTACAGGGGGCCCAGATACGCAGTATTTT. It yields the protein CASSATGGPDTQYF.

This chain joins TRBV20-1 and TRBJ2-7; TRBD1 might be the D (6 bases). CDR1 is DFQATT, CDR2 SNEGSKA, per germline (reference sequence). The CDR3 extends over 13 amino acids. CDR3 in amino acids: CSPSSGDSYEQYF. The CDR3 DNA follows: TGCAGCCCTAGTTCAGGGGACTCCTACGAGCAGTACTTC.

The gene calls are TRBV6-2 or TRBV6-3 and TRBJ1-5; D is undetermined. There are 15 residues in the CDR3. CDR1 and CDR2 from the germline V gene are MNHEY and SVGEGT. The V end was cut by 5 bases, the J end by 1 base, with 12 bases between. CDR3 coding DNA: TGTGCCAGCAGTACCTGGGTGGAAAGCAATCAGCCCCAGCATTTT. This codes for CASSTWVESNQPQHF.

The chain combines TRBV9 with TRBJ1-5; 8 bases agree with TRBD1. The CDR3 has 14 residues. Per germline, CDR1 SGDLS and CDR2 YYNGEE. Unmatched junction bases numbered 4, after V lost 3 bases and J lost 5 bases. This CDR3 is CASSEDREYQPQHF. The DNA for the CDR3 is TGTGCCAGCAGCGAGGACAGGGAATATCAGCCCCAGCATTTT.

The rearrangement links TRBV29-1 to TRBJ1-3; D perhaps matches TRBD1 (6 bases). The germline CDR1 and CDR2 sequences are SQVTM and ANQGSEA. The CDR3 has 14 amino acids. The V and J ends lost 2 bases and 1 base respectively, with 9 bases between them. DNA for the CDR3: TGCAGCGTTGAAAGGGGGTTGTCTGGAAACACCATATATTTT. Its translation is CSVERGLSGNTIYF.

CDR3 coding DNA: TGTGCCACCAGCAGAGATGGAGGGGCGGCTAATGAAAAACTGTTTTTT. This codes for CATSRDGGAANEKLFF. The J gene is TRBJ1-4, the V gene TRBV15, with a possible D match to TRBD1 (5 bases). The germline V gene encodes CDR1 LNHNV and CDR2 YYDKDF (reference sequence). There are 16 residues in the CDR3. Trimming pared 0 bases from V and 3 bases from J, leaving 11 bases between.

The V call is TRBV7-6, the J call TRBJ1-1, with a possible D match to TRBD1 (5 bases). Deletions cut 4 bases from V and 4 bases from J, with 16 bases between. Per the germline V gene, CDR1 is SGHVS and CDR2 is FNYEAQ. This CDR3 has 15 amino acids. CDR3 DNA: TGTGCCAGCAGCTCCCAGGAATGGGGCGGCACTGAAGCTTTCTTT. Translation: CASSSQEWGGTEAFF.